These 22 T cell receptor beta chains originate from one sample sequenced in a study of CD8 T cells in Susac syndrome. After extraction with the RNeasy kit, 0.5 to 1 ug of the RNA was reverse transcribed using random hexamers. TCRdb itself ran the immunoSEQ multiplex PCR reads through MiXCR, one entry per CDR3 protein. The table records 100,000 to 150,000 distinct CDR3 sequences, about 96% of them present only once. The sequenced sample was CD4+ T cells from PBMCs. These receptors were taken from a human donor in good health.

The V gene is TRBV24-1, the J gene TRBJ2-5, with D perhaps TRBD1 (5 bases). Trimming removed 2 bases at V and 3 bases at J, with 15 bases between. The V gene's germline CDR1 is KGHDR and CDR2 SFDVKD. The CDR3 is made up of 16 amino acids. DNA of the CDR3: TGTGCCACCAGTGATTGGGGCAGGGTTTCCAAAGAGACCCAGTACTTC. Its translation is CATSDWGRVSKETQYF.

This chain uses TRBV6-6 with TRBJ2-7; 12 bases align to TRBD1. Trimming at V came to 5 bases and at J to 5 bases, leaving 4 bases not matched to a gene. Germline-derived CDR1 and CDR2 are MNHNY and SVGAGI (reference sequence). The CDR3 is 14 residues long. The CDR3 DNA sequence: TGTGCCAGCAGTCTGGGACAGGGGGCAAACGAGCAGTACTTC. This translates into CASSLGQGANEQYF.

The chain has TRBV12-3 or TRBV12-4 and TRBJ1-2, with 9 positions matching TRBD1. The ends lost 5 bases at V and 8 bases at J; junction bases unmatched: 6. This CDR3 is 13 amino acids long. CDR3 protein: CASSDRGVGGYTF. CDR3 DNA: TGTGCCAGCAGTGACAGGGGGGTCGGCGGCTACACCTTC.

The chain recombines TRBV18 with TRBJ1-1; no definite D call. The CDR3 runs 13 residues. Germline CDR1 KGHSH, CDR2 LQKENI. V was cut by 3 bases and J by 4 bases, with 9 bases left in between. CDR3 loop: CASSPPSGTEAFF. For the CDR3, the DNA is TGTGCCAGCTCACCCCCATCGGGCACTGAAGCTTTCTTT.

CDR3 sequence (DNA): TGCGCCAGCAGCCATTACAGTCTGGACACTGAAGCTTTCTTT. Amino acids: CASSHYSLDTEAFF. This chain connects TRBV4-1 to TRBJ1-1; D is unresolved. The length of the CDR3 is 14 residues. Trimming left V 3 bases short and J 3 bases short, with 11 bases between. Germline loops: CDR1 MGHRA, CDR2 YSYEKL.

The chain joins TRBV2 to TRBJ1-5; D unclear. The germline V gene has CDR1 SNHLY and CDR2 FYNNEI. The CDR3 length is 12 residues. V lost 8 bases, J lost 5 bases, and 10 bases lay in between. CDR3 nucleotides: TGTGCCAGCTCTTTATCGGATCAGCCCCAGCATTTT. Its translation: CASSLSDQPQHF.

This rearrangement joins TRBV6-2 or TRBV6-3 to TRBJ1-5; D is undetermined. V was trimmed by 2 bases and J by 4 bases, leaving 9 bases between them. The germline gives CDR1 MNHEY, CDR2 SVGEGT. The CDR3 contains 14 residues. CDR3 amino acids: CASSYGGGNQPQHF. CDR3 nucleotides: TGTGCCAGCAGTTACGGTGGAGGAAATCAGCCCCAGCATTTT.

J is TRBJ1-2 and V is TRBV5-1, with D maybe TRBD1 (6 bases). The germline V gene has CDR1 SGHRS and CDR2 YFSETQ. This CDR3 contains 15 residues. The ends were cut back, 4 bases at V and 8 bases at J, with 21 bases in the middle. The CDR3 region has the DNA TGCGCCAGCAGCCCCACGGGACACCCAAAGGAAGGCTACACCTTC. Its protein product is CASSPTGHPKEGYTF.

The chain has TRBV7-2 and TRBJ2-7; 9 nucleotides match TRBD2. The V segment lost 3 bases and the J segment 2 bases; nucleotides outside the gene matches: 8. Germline CDR1 reads SGHTA; CDR2 reads FQGNSA. CDR3 size: 16 residues. CDR3 sequence: CASSFTSSGGTYEQYF. CDR3 coding DNA: TGTGCCAGCAGCTTCACCTCAAGCGGGGGGACCTACGAGCAGTACTTC.

The V and J genes are TRBV4-1 and TRBJ2-1; 7 bases align to TRBD2. The V gene end was trimmed by 1 base and the J gene end by 0 bases; junction bases not matched to a gene: 9. Germline V gene data show CDR1 as MGHRA and CDR2 as YSYEKL. CDR3 length: 18 residues. CDR3: CASSQVPTSEVSYNEQFF. The CDR3 DNA is TGCGCCAGCAGCCAAGTTCCTACTAGCGAGGTCTCCTACAATGAGCAGTTCTTC.

The chain is built from TRBV29-1 and TRBJ1-5; 9 bases are a match to TRBD1. Trimming took 5 bases from V and 4 from J; bases not matched to a gene: 6. In germline, CDR1 is SQVTM, CDR2 ANQGSEA. The CDR3 runs to 14 residues. CDR3 sequence: CSVQQGTGNQPQHF. The DNA for the CDR3 is TGCAGCGTTCAACAGGGGACAGGGAATCAGCCCCAGCATTTT.

The genes are TRBV20-1 and TRBJ1-5; D gene unclear. The CDR3 spans 12 residues. Germline lookup yields CDR1 DFQATT and CDR2 SNEGSKA (reference sequence). CDR3 sequence reads: CVVGGGNQPQHF. The CDR3 region has the DNA TGCGTAGTCGGTGGCGGCAATCAGCCCCAGCATTTT.

The chain combines TRBV9 with TRBJ1-1, with 10 positions matching TRBD1. Germline CDR1 and CDR2: SGDLS and YYNGEE. The CDR3 is 14 residues long. V trimming: 2 bases; J trimming: 8 bases; junction bases outside the gene matches: 6. CDR3: CASSVPGQGREAFF. The CDR3 DNA reads TGTGCCAGCAGCGTCCCGGGACAGGGGCGAGAAGCTTTCTTT.

The CDR3 DNA reads as TGCAGCGTTATCTGGAGGGCCCGGGGCACAGATACGCAGTATTTT. It translates to CSVIWRARGTDTQYF. V usage is TRBV29-1 and J usage is TRBJ2-3; D perhaps matches TRBD2 (6 bases). With 5 bases removed from V and 1 base from J, the gap between germline ends came to 16 bases. Germline assignment: CDR1 SQVTM and CDR2 ANQGSEA. The CDR3 has 15 residues.

This chain joins TRBV24-1 and TRBJ2-3; 7 nucleotides agree with TRBD2. Germline CDR1 is KGHDR and CDR2 is SFDVKD. J lost 0 bases, V lost 9 bases, and 11 bases had no gene match. The CDR3 is 16 amino acids. The chain's CDR3 is CATASGGGPSTDTQYF. CDR3 in DNA: TGTGCCACCGCCTCTGGGGGGGGACCAAGCACAGATACGCAGTATTTT.

The chain links TRBV5-1 to TRBJ2-6; D is undetermined. CDR1 SGHRS and CDR2 YFSETQ come from the germline V gene. The V gene lost 7 bases and the J gene lost 0 bases, with 5 bases spanning the gap. CDR3 length: 13 amino acids. The CDR3 nucleotides read TGCGCCAGCTTCAGCTCTGGGGCCAACGTCCTGACTTTC. It yields the protein CASFSSGANVLTF.

This chain connects TRBV5-6 to TRBJ1-1; D ambiguous. The ends were cut back, 2 bases at V and 1 base at J, with 6 bases in the middle. The CDR3 has 13 residues. CDR1 and CDR2 from the germline V gene are SGHDT and YYEEEE. CDR3 protein: CASSFRRNTEAFF. The CDR3 coding sequence is TGTGCCAGCAGCTTCAGGAGGAACACTGAAGCTTTCTTT.

The genes are TRBV5-1 and TRBJ1-2; D not certain. The CDR3 loop spans 13 amino acids. CDR1 SGHRS and CDR2 YFSETQ come from the germline V gene. Trimming stripped 3 bases from V and 7 bases from J, with 13 bases between. CDR3 nucleotide sequence: TGCGCCAGCAGCTCGAGCACAGTAGGTGGCTACACCTTC. Its protein product is CASSSSTVGGYTF.

V usage is TRBV5-6 and J usage is TRBJ2-2, with D tentatively TRBD2 (5 bases). The CDR3 totals 16 residues. V lost 4 bases to trimming and J lost 5 bases, with 18 bases between them. Looked up from germline, CDR1 is SGHDT and CDR2 is YYEEEE. The CDR3 region has the DNA TGTGCCAGCAGCCCCGCGGGCGGAGGTAGAACCGGGGAGCTGTTTTTT. It translates to CASSPAGGGRTGELFF.

The chain has TRBV6-5 and TRBJ2-7; no clear D gene. CDR3 length: 14 residues. Trimming stripped 6 bases from V and 0 bases from J, with 12 bases between. Germline V gives CDR1 MNHEY, CDR2 SVGAGI. As DNA, the CDR3 is TGTGCCAGCAGACCCACACTGAGCTCCTACGAGCAGTACTTC. This encodes CASRPTLSSYEQYF.

The chain links TRBV27 to TRBJ2-5; 12 nucleotides align to TRBD2. This CDR3 has 17 residues. CDR1 is MNHEY, CDR2 SMNVEV, per germline (reference sequence). The V gene end was trimmed by 5 bases and the J gene end by 2 bases; junction bases not matched to a gene: 9. CDR3 in amino acids: CASSPGLLAGGQETQYF. In nucleotides, the CDR3 is TGTGCCAGCAGTCCCGGGCTCCTAGCGGGAGGGCAAGAGACCCAGTACTTC.

V gene TRBV19 combines with J gene TRBJ2-7; 9 bases align to TRBD1. CDR3 length: 15 residues. V was pared by 6 bases and J by 2 bases, with 8 bases of the junction left unmatched. In germline, CDR1 is LNHDA, CDR2 SQIVND (reference sequence). CDR3 amino acids: CASSLRTGEPYEQYF. DNA for the CDR3: TGTGCCAGTAGCTTGAGGACAGGGGAACCCTACGAGCAGTACTTC.